A single sample gave rise to the 11 T cell receptor beta chains below, sequenced in a study of cytomegalovirus exposure and HLA in healthy donors. Primers for the PCR totalled 60 Vbeta and 13 Jbeta. The table came from immunoSEQ multiplex PCR; TCRdb's copy has only in-frame clones and leaves some out. Altogether about 91,000 clones are present, 85% to 90% being singletons, with the ten largest covering around 2.3%. Source material: PBMCs. These receptors were obtained from a man aged 18-30 years in good health and CMV-seronegative.

The chain carries TRBV19 and TRBJ1-2; 10 nucleotides line up with TRBD1. The CDR3 loop spans 13 amino acids. Germline CDR1 is LNHDA and CDR2 is SQIVND (reference sequence). V gave up 6 bases and J gave up 4 bases; unmatched junction bases: 2. In nucleotides, the CDR3 is TGTGCCAGTAGCCGGACAGGGGGCTATGGCTACACCTTC. Its protein is CASSRTGGYGYTF.

The rearrangement links TRBV6-5 to TRBJ2-5, with 7 positions matching TRBD1. The end of the DNA fits TRBJ2-7 better, so the J call may be wrong. In germline, CDR1 is MNHEY, CDR2 SVGAGI. The CDR3 runs to 15 residues. Here the CDR3 reads CASKPSGTVPYEQYF. The CDR3 DNA reads TGTGCCAGCAAACCATCCGGGACAGTTCCCTACGAGCAGTACTTC.

The chain couples TRBV10-3 to TRBJ2-7; 10 bases fit TRBD2. Germline V gene sequence: CDR1 ENHRY, CDR2 SYGVKD. This CDR3 has 13 residues. V shed 4 bases and J 3 bases; nucleotides not matched to a gene: 0. CDR3 sequence reads: CAISGLAGYEQYF. CDR3 coding DNA: TGTGCCATCAGTGGACTAGCGGGCTACGAGCAGTACTTC.

The V gene is TRBV28, the J gene TRBJ2-7, with D perhaps TRBD1 (5 bases). Per the germline V gene, CDR1 is MDHEN and CDR2 is SYDVKM. With 3 bases removed from V and 3 bases from J, the gap between germline ends came to 15 bases. This CDR3 is built from 15 residues. CDR3 coding DNA: TGTGCCAGCAGTTTCTTTTCCAGGGAAGACTACGAGCAGTACTTC. Translation gives CASSFFSREDYEQYF.

The V gene is TRBV19, the J gene TRBJ2-2, with D possibly matching TRBD1 (5 bases). This CDR3 has 17 residues. V was trimmed by 7 bases and J by 6 bases, leaving 24 bases between them. Germline loops: CDR1 LNHDA, CDR2 SQIVND (reference sequence). The CDR3 reads CASTLLAPAGHAGELFF. CDR3 DNA: TGTGCCAGTACTTTACTCGCCCCGGCAGGGCATGCCGGGGAGCTGTTTTTT. Full variable domain (remainder filled in from reference TRBV19 and TRBJ2-2): DGGITQSPKYLFRKEGQNVTLSCEQNLNHDAMYWYRQDPGQGLRLIYYSQIVNDFQKGDIAEGYSVSREKKESFPLTVTSAQKNPTAFYLCASTLLAPAGHAGELFFGEGSRLTVL.

This sequence joins TRBV5-1 and TRBJ2-3; 8 bases map to TRBD2. Germline values: CDR1 SGHRS, CDR2 YFSETQ. The CDR3 loop spans 15 amino acids. The V segment lost 0 bases and the J segment 2 bases; nucleotides outside the gene matches: 2. CDR3 in amino acids: CASSLEAGVTDTQYF. In DNA form, the CDR3 reads TGCGCCAGCAGCTTGGAAGCGGGAGTCACAGATACGCAGTATTTT.

The J gene is TRBJ1-5, the V gene TRBV11-2; possible D gene TRBD1, 5 bases. V lost 5 bases, J lost 7 bases, and 18 bases lay in between. The CDR3 length is 15 residues. CDR1 is SGHAT, CDR2 FQNNGV, per germline. Here the CDR3 DNA reads TGTGCCAGCAGCCTCGCCACAGGCGGCGGCCAGCCCCAGCATTTT. This translates into CASSLATGGGQPQHF.

This clone was picked up a small number of times. This sequence joins TRBV11-2 and TRBJ1-1; unclear D gene. V was shortened by 3 bases and J by 4 bases, with 3 bases between the two germline ends. Germline V gene data show CDR1 as SGHAT and CDR2 as FQNNGV. The CDR3 runs to 11 residues. DNA for the CDR3: TGTGCCAGCAGCTTCAGCACTGAAGCTTTCTTT. This translates into CASSFSTEAFF.

This clone was counted between two and nine times. One junction end does not reproduce the germline sequence, and a read error may be involved. The CDR3 DNA reads TGCGCCAGCAGCTTTAGGTCTGGACAGCATCTGGACTTC. This sequence encodes CASSFRSGQHLDF. The chain has TRBV5-1 and TRBJ2-7, with D perhaps TRBD1 (6 bases). The CDR3 extends over 13 amino acids. Germline V CDR1 and CDR2: SGHRS, YFSETQ.

This chain joins TRBV4-3 and TRBJ2-1; TRBD1 aligns across 10 bases. The CDR3 is made up of 15 amino acids. Germline V gene data show CDR1 as LGHNA and CDR2 as YSLEER. Trimming cost V 3 bases and J 3 bases; bases outside gene matches: 2. Here the CDR3 reads CASSQTGGFYNEQFF. In nucleotides, the CDR3 is TGCGCCAGCAGCCAGACAGGGGGCTTCTACAATGAGCAGTTCTTC.

The rearrangement links TRBV5-8 to TRBJ1-2, with D perhaps matching TRBD1 (6 bases). Trimming stripped 1 base from V and 4 bases from J, with 14 bases between. The CDR3 has 15 amino acids. The germline CDR1 and CDR2 sequences are SGHTS and YDEGEE. CDR3: CASSLWPGATYGYTF. The CDR3 DNA sequence: TGTGCCAGCAGCTTGTGGCCAGGGGCGACCTATGGCTACACCTTC.